The clone carrying this T cell receptor (beta chain) has just a few counts. It was across several immunoSEQ plates that each subset's genomic DNA was evenly split. Replicate PCRs run on sorted subsets employed roughly 180 ng DNA, approximately 30,000 T cell genomes. Sequenced by immunoSEQ multiplex PCR; TCRdb stores in-frame clones only, minus some. The data show about 700,000 clones, approximately 79% seen once. This entry belongs to a study of shared clonotypes between healthy human individuals. For the study at large: Used for every donor were three CD4 naive, three CD4 memory, two CD8 naive and one CD8 memory plate.

Partitioning of CD4+ cells yielded a CD45RA+ naive subset and a CD45RA-negative memory subset. Input material: memory CD4+ T cells sorted from blood. Subset denoted: CD45RA-negative fraction. The receptor was derived from a woman in her thirties in good health.

The CDR3 sequence: CASRRGTQETQYF. DNA for the CDR3: TGCGCCAGCAGGCGGGGGACCCAAGAGACCCAGTACTTC. The V gene is TRBV5-1, the J gene TRBJ2-5, with 7 bases matching TRBD2. The J segment lost 1 base and the V segment lost 5 bases, leaving 2 bases of the junction unmatched. The CDR3 consists of 13 residues. CDR1 and CDR2 (germline): SGHRS, YFSETQ.